This T cell receptor beta chain appears in the sequencing data of a study of CD8+CD57+ T cells in acquired aplastic anemia. CD8+CD57+ cell expansion, shown by flow cytometry, had occurred in the patients selected for sequencing. The use of genomic DNA as template underpinned the TCR beta VDJ and CDR3 profiling. Each CDR3 protein is one row after TCRdb ran MiXCR on the reads. The sample lists roughly 240,000 distinct CDR3 sequences; approximately 50% were seen once. Germline V CDR1 and CDR2: MNHEY, SVGEGT. The germline V and J ends were trimmed by 2 bases and 0 bases, with 14 bases remaining between them. CDR3 length equals 17 residues.

The rearrangement joins TRBV6-2 or TRBV6-3 to TRBJ2-1; D is possibly TRBD2 (7 bases). The receptor was isolated from a human donor with aplastic anemia. What was sequenced was sorted CD4+, CD8+, or CD8+CD57+ T cells (not recorded which) from PBMCs. The CDR3 coding sequence is TGTGCCAGCAGTTACGGGGGGGGGGCCAACTCCTACAATGAGCAGTTCTTC. Translated: CASSYGGGANSYNEQFF.